This T cell receptor beta chain comes out of a study of CD8 T cells in ankylosing spondylitis. The CDR3 length is 19 residues. The J segment lost 0 bases and the V segment lost 6 bases, leaving 15 bases of the junction unmatched. This clonotype came up many times. TCRdb reanalysed the 5' RACE reads using MiXCR and keeps one entry per CDR3 protein. The top ten hold more than 4% of the sample, which has about 250,000 distinct CDR3 sequences, roughly 8.2% seen once. Sequencing was carried out using blood, either unsorted or a sorted T cell fraction (not recorded which). The chain uses TRBV12-3 or TRBV12-4 and TRBJ2-1; 9 bases are shared with TRBD1. The receptor's source is a female donor with ankylosing spondylitis or in good health (not recorded which). In DNA form, the CDR3 reads TGTGCCAGCAGGGGACAGGGCTTTTCGCGAGAGAACTCCTACAATGAGCAGTTCTTC. Amino acid sequence: CASRGQGFSRENSYNEQFF.